The 9 T cell receptor beta chains in this list originate from one sample, sequenced in a study of early T cells in non-severe SARS-CoV-2 infection. TCRdb passed the 5' RACE reads through MiXCR, listing each CDR3 protein once. The repertoire holds tens of thousands of distinct CDR3 sequences, with around 9.9% as singletons. The specimen sequenced was whole blood. These receptor sequences come from an adult who was a healthcare worker with PCR-confirmed SARS-CoV-2 infection or an uninfected control (not recorded which).

This clonotype has more than one count but fewer than ten. The chain joins TRBV9 to TRBJ2-1; the match to TRBD2 covers 11 bases. V lost 2 bases to trimming and J lost 8 bases; unmatched junction nucleotides: 6. CDR1 is SGDLS, CDR2 YYNGEE, per germline. CDR3 length: 15 amino acids. The CDR3 region is CASSVRLAGLYEQFF. Here the CDR3 DNA reads TGTGCCAGCAGCGTCCGACTAGCGGGATTGTATGAGCAGTTCTTC.

The chain is built from TRBV20-1 and TRBJ1-1, with no clear D. The germline V and J ends were trimmed by 3 bases and 7 bases, with 15 bases remaining between them. This CDR3 region has 13 residues. The germline V gene encodes CDR1 DFQATT and CDR2 SNEGSKA (reference sequence). The CDR3 spells CSASSDYPIEAFF. Here the CDR3 DNA reads TGCAGTGCTAGCTCCGATTACCCTATTGAAGCTTTCTTT.

Many counts were recorded for this clonotype. The chain combines TRBV4-1 with TRBJ1-1; no reliable D call. Per the germline V gene, CDR1 is MGHRA and CDR2 is YSYEKL. The V and J ends lost 5 bases and 2 bases respectively, with 6 bases between them. The CDR3 length is 12 residues. The CDR3 protein is CASSGDNTEAFF. In nucleotides, the CDR3 is TGCGCCAGCAGCGGGGATAACACTGAAGCTTTCTTT.

This clonotype was seen a few times. The chain carries TRBV3-1 and TRBJ1-3; D is unresolved. The CDR3 contains 16 residues. Germline values: CDR1 LGHDT, CDR2 YNNKEL (reference sequence). Deletions cut 0 bases from V and 0 bases from J, with 9 bases between. For the CDR3, the DNA is TGTGCCAGCAGCCAAGATGGGTTAGGCTCTGGAAACACCATATATTTT. As protein: CASSQDGLGSGNTIYF.

The chain couples TRBV18 to TRBJ1-1; 8 nucleotides match TRBD1. Germline assignment: CDR1 KGHSH and CDR2 LQKENI. There are 14 residues in the CDR3. V lost 3 bases to trimming and J lost 5 bases; unmatched junction nucleotides: 5. CDR3 residues: CASSPGQGITEAFF. In nucleotides, the CDR3 is TGTGCCAGCTCACCTGGACAGGGTATAACTGAAGCTTTCTTT.

V usage is TRBV19 and J usage is TRBJ2-1; TRBD1 is a possible D gene (6 bases). There are 15 residues in the CDR3. Trimming removed 6 bases at V and 2 bases at J, with 14 bases between. Per germline, CDR1 LNHDA and CDR2 SQIVND (reference sequence). The CDR3 loop reads CASRTGRDPYNEQFF. The CDR3 DNA sequence: TGTGCCAGTAGGACAGGTAGGGACCCCTACAATGAGCAGTTCTTC.

This clonotype was counted at least ten times. V usage is TRBV6-2 or TRBV6-3 and J usage is TRBJ1-2; 9 bases align to TRBD1. V shed 4 bases, J shed 4 bases, and the junction held 7 bases outside the gene matches. The V gene's germline CDR1 is MNHEY and CDR2 SVGEGT. The CDR3 runs to 15 residues. The CDR3 coding sequence is TGTGCCAGCAGTTCCGTGGGACAGGGAGGCTATGGCTACACCTTC. This translates into CASSSVGQGGYGYTF.

The CDR3 bases are TGTGCCAGCAGCGTCGACGGGACATCCCTCCGCGAGCAGTACTTC. Amino acid sequence: CASSVDGTSLREQYF. The chain carries TRBV5-5 and TRBJ2-7; D perhaps matches TRBD1 (6 bases). CDR1 is SGHKS and CDR2 is YYEKEE in the germline V gene (reference sequence). V shed 4 bases and J shed 6 bases, with 20 bases lying between them. The CDR3 totals 15 residues.

This clonotype was detected a few times. The chain recombines TRBV12-3 or TRBV12-4 with TRBJ1-1, with a possible D match to TRBD1 (5 bases). The length of the CDR3 is 13 residues. V lost 5 bases to trimming and J lost 0 bases, with 7 bases between them. The CDR3: CASSPRVNTEAFF. The CDR3 region has the DNA TGTGCCAGCAGTCCCAGGGTGAACACTGAAGCTTTCTTT.